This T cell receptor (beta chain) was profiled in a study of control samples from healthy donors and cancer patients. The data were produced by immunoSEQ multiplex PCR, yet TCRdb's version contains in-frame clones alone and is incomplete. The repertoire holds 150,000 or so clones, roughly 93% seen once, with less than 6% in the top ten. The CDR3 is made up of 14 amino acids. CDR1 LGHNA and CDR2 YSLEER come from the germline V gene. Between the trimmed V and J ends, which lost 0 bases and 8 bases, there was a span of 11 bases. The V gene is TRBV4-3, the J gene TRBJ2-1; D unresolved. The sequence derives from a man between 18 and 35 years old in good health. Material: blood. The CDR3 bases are TGCGCCAGCAGCCAAGAGTACATTGCGGATGAGCAGTTCTTC. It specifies CASSQEYIADEQFF.